The 21 T cell receptor beta chains below were found in one sample sequenced in a study of blood T cell repertoires in COVID-19. Using immunoSEQ multiplex PCR, the repertoire was profiled, and TCRdb retains in-frame clones only, with some absent. The repertoire holds around 95,000 clones, with 90% as singletons. Specimen: peripheral blood. These receptors all come from a man aged 45-65 years with acute or convalescent COVID-19.

This chain links TRBV18 with TRBJ2-7, with a weak D call TRBD1 (5 bases). Germline CDR1 is KGHSH and CDR2 is LQKENI. The CDR3 runs 13 residues. The V and J ends lost 4 bases and 6 bases respectively, with 13 bases between them. The CDR3 region has the DNA TGTGCCAGCTCACGTCTGGCCCAGGGCGAGCAGTACTTC. Residues: CASSRLAQGEQYF.

V is TRBV4-1 and J is TRBJ1-2; 8 bases match TRBD1. CDR1 is MGHRA and CDR2 is YSYEKL in the germline V gene. V was pared by 1 base and J by 6 bases, with 4 bases of the junction left unmatched. The CDR3 has 14 amino acids. As DNA, the CDR3 is TGCGCCAGCAGCCAAGGACAGGGGTGGAATGGCTACACCTTC. Encoded protein: CASSQGQGWNGYTF.

The J gene is TRBJ2-1, the V gene TRBV6-5, with no clear D. In germline, CDR1 is MNHEY, CDR2 SVGAGI. The ends were cut back, 5 bases at V and 7 bases at J, with 9 bases in the middle. The CDR3 runs to 12 residues. For the CDR3, the DNA is TGTGCCAGCAGTATGAGTATAAATGAGCAGTTCTTC. Encoded protein: CASSMSINEQFF.

This clone was recorded once. CDR3 sequence reads: CASSPPPGIGYNEQFF. The CDR3 DNA follows: TGTGCCAGCTCACCACCACCGGGGATAGGATACAATGAGCAGTTCTTC. The chain employs TRBV18 and TRBJ2-1; D perhaps matches TRBD2 (5 bases). V gave up 0 bases and J gave up 4 bases, with 13 bases separating them. CDR1 is KGHSH, CDR2 LQKENI, per germline. This CDR3 has 16 amino acids.

The chain employs TRBV7-6 and TRBJ2-7; 8 bases agree with TRBD2. Germline V gene lookup returns CDR1 SGHVS and CDR2 FNYEAQ. V gave up 1 base and J gave up 2 bases; unmatched junction bases: 7. The CDR3 totals 16 residues. In DNA form, the CDR3 reads TGTGCCAGCAGCTTAGAGCCCGCGGGAGGACCCTACGAGCAGTACTTC. It yields the protein CASSLEPAGGPYEQYF.

The gene calls are TRBV21-1 and TRBJ2-7; TRBD1, the D gene given by the table, was not confirmed from the DNA. TRBV21-1 is recorded as a pseudogene. This CDR3 region has 20 residues. This chain's CDR3 is CASSNSTRAGPPFASYEQYF. CDR3 sequence (DNA): TGTGCCAGCAGCAATTCAACCCGTGCAGGGCCCCCTTTCGCCTCCTACGAGCAGTACTTC.

The genes are TRBV5-1 and TRBJ1-1, with D possibly TRBD1 on 5 matching bases. The CDR3 length is 14 residues. Germline V gene data show CDR1 as SGHRS and CDR2 as YFSETQ. V shed 3 bases and J shed 4 bases, with 13 bases lying between them. CDR3 residues: CASSSRVTSTEAFF. The CDR3 DNA reads as TGCGCCAGCAGCTCCAGGGTGACTTCCACTGAAGCTTTCTTT.

The chain combines TRBV4-3 with TRBJ2-1; D call uncertain. The CDR3 covers 15 residues. Per the germline V gene, CDR1 is LGHNA and CDR2 is YSLEER. V lost 0 bases to trimming and J lost 5 bases, with 11 bases between them. In DNA form, the CDR3 reads TGCGCCAGCAGCCAAGAGGAGATCCTCCACAATGAGCAGTTCTTC. Its protein product is CASSQEEILHNEQFF.

The gene calls are TRBV4-3 and TRBJ1-2; 7 bases agree with TRBD1. CDR1 LGHNA and CDR2 YSLEER come from the germline V gene. With 4 bases clipped from V and 2 bases from J, the junction kept 4 bases outside the gene matches. The CDR3 has 14 residues. The CDR3, as DNA: TGCGCCAGCAGCCCCGTGACAGGGAACTATGGCTACACCTTC. Translating it yields CASSPVTGNYGYTF.

This clone turned up a few times. CDR3 in DNA: TGTGCCAGCAGCGCCGGATTCGGACTAGCCAGCAATGAGCAGTTCTTC. It translates to CASSAGFGLASNEQFF. The rearrangement joins TRBV11-3 to TRBJ2-1; 8 nucleotides match TRBD2. In germline, CDR1 is SGHNT, CDR2 YENEEA. V shed 5 bases, J shed 6 bases, and the junction held 12 bases outside the gene matches. This CDR3 contains 16 residues.

This rearrangement joins TRBV2 to TRBJ1-2; 7 bases fit TRBD1. The ends lost 8 bases at V and 3 bases at J; junction bases unmatched: 9. The germline V gene has CDR1 SNHLY and CDR2 FYNNEI. CDR3 length: 14 residues. CDR3 protein: CASHRGGSDYGYTF. The CDR3 DNA is TGTGCCAGCCATAGAGGGGGCAGCGACTATGGCTACACCTTC.

This chain connects TRBV12-3 or TRBV12-4 to TRBJ1-2; D not resolved. The CDR3 is 12 amino acids. V lost 0 bases and J 7 bases, leaving 6 bases between the germline ends. CDR3 sequence: CASSLARSGYTF. CDR3 nucleotide sequence: TGTGCCAGCAGTTTAGCAAGGAGTGGCTACACCTTC.

This clone was counted a single time. V gene TRBV5-1 combines with J gene TRBJ2-1; tentative D call: TRBD1 (5 bases). With 1 base removed from V and 0 bases from J, the gap between germline ends came to 8 bases. CDR3 length: 15 residues. Germline assignment: CDR1 SGHRS and CDR2 YFSETQ. CDR3 DNA: TGCGCCAGCAGCTTGTCCCAGGGCTCCTACAATGAGCAGTTCTTC. Its protein product is CASSLSQGSYNEQFF.

This sequence joins TRBV24-1 and TRBJ1-1; TRBD1 might be the D (6 bases). CDR1 is KGHDR and CDR2 is SFDVKD in the germline V gene. The CDR3 covers 16 residues. Between the trimmed V and J ends, which lost 2 bases and 1 base, there was a span of 13 bases. DNA of the CDR3: TGTGCCACCAGTGATTCCGGGACAAGAAAGAACACTGAAGCTTTCTTT. Amino acids: CATSDSGTRKNTEAFF.

In its sample, this clone was seen a few times. The CDR3 loop is CASSFGQGETDTQYF. CDR3 DNA sequence: TGTGCCAGCAGCTTTGGGCAGGGGGAGACAGATACGCAGTATTTT. The gene calls are TRBV7-9 and TRBJ2-3; TRBD1 matches at 7 bases. The germline gives CDR1 SEHNR, CDR2 FQNEAQ (reference sequence). CDR3 length: 15 residues. J gave up 3 bases and V 3 bases, and 6 bases lay outside the gene matches.

The genes are TRBV7-2 and TRBJ2-4; 8 bases match TRBD1. CDR3 size: 16 residues. The ends lost 1 base at V and 9 bases at J; junction bases unmatched: 11. In germline, CDR1 is SGHTA, CDR2 FQGNSA. CDR3 coding DNA: TGTGCCAGCAGCTTAGGACAGGGGTCCGGCCGGGGCATTCAGTACTTC. The encoded protein is CASSLGQGSGRGIQYF.

The chain combines TRBV7-6 with TRBJ2-3; perhaps TRBD1 as D (6 bases). V was trimmed by 4 bases and J by 0 bases, leaving 17 bases between them. This CDR3 spans 17 amino acids. Germline V CDR1 and CDR2: SGHVS, FNYEAQ. Here the CDR3 DNA reads TGTGCCAGCAGCTCGGGGATCGGGACACTAAGCACAGATACGCAGTATTTT. It is translated as CASSSGIGTLSTDTQYF.

The genes are TRBV19 and TRBJ2-5; D is perhaps TRBD2 (6 bases). The length of the CDR3 is 10 residues. Trimming cost V 8 bases and J 8 bases, with 9 bases left between them. Germline lookup yields CDR1 LNHDA and CDR2 SQIVND (reference sequence). The chain's CDR3 is CASGGETQYF. In nucleotides, the CDR3 is TGTGCCAGTGGAGGGGAAACCCAGTACTTC.

In the case of this clone: The same CDR3 can be traced to other DNA sequences in this sample. The rearrangement links TRBV18 to TRBJ2-7; tentatively, D is TRBD1 (6 bases). The CDR3 contains 14 residues. The V gene lost 2 bases and the J gene lost 0 bases, with 8 bases spanning the gap. CDR1 is KGHSH, CDR2 LQKENI, per germline. The CDR3 region has the DNA TGTGCCAGCTCACCATTACAGGGCTCCTACGAGCAGTACTTC. Translation gives CASSPLQGSYEQYF. The full variable domain, in which reference TRBV18 and TRBJ2-7 provide the parts outside the CDR3, is NAGVMQNPRHLVRRRGQEARLRCSPMKGHSHVYWYRQLPEEGLKFMVYLQKENIIDESGMPKERFSAEFPKEGPSILRIQQVVRGDSAAYFCASSPLQGSYEQYFGPGTRLTVT.

The chain couples TRBV5-1 to TRBJ2-5; the match to TRBD2 covers 8 bases. CDR3 length: 14 residues. Germline loops: CDR1 SGHRS, CDR2 YFSETQ. V shed 4 bases, J shed 2 bases, and the junction held 4 bases outside the gene matches. The CDR3: CASSATSAQETQYF. CDR3 bases: TGCGCCAGCAGCGCGACTAGCGCTCAAGAGACCCAGTACTTC. Drawing the rest from reference TRBV5-1 and TRBJ2-5, the complete variable domain is KAGVTQTPRYLIKTRGQQVTLSCSPISGHRSVSWYQQTPGQGLQFLFEYFSETQRNKGNFPGRFSGRQFSNSRSEMNVSTLELGDSALYLCASSATSAQETQYFGPGTRLLVL.

This chain connects TRBV5-5 to TRBJ2-3; TRBD1 aligns across 10 bases. V shed 3 bases and J 3 bases; nucleotides not matched to a gene: 1. This CDR3 has 14 amino acids. CDR1 and CDR2 (germline): SGHKS, YYEKEE (reference sequence). CDR3 in DNA: TGTGCCAGCAGCTGGACAGGGGGAACAGATACGCAGTATTTT. Encoded protein: CASSWTGGTDTQYF.